A selection of T cell receptor beta chains follows, all from one sample in a study of circulating and synovial CD4+ cells in juvenile arthritis. Method: immunoSEQ multiplex PCR; TCRdb's copy keeps in-frame clones and lacks some. The sample lists tens of thousands of clones, about 96% seen once, with about 0.68% in the top ten. Sequenced material: CD4+ T cells from blood. The receptors shown here come from a human donor with juvenile idiopathic arthritis. Each CDR3 is given with its conserved first and last residue. Each record gives: J gene, D gene, clone size, V gene, CDR3 DNA, CDR3 protein. D genes are given only for firm matches. Size is omitted from some rows. Given values are once, few, many or a class for expanded clones.

j_gene: TRBJ1-1; d_gene: NA; abundance: NA; v_gene: TRBV7-3; CDR3nt: TGTGCCAGCAGCTTGCGGTGGAACACTGAAGCTTTCTTT; CDR3aa: CASSLRWNTEAFF
j_gene: TRBJ2-1; d_gene: TRBD2; abundance: NA; v_gene: TRBV19; CDR3nt: TGTGCCAGTAGTGATGGGGACTATTTTTACAATGAGCAGTTCTTC; CDR3aa: CASSDGDYFYNEQFF
j_gene: TRBJ1-2; d_gene: NA; abundance: once; v_gene: TRBV25-1; CDR3nt: TGTGCCAGCAGTCCCGGGAGAGGGCGTAACTATGGCTACACCTTC; CDR3aa: CASSPGRGRNYGYTF
j_gene: TRBJ2-7; d_gene: TRBD1; abundance: NA; v_gene: TRBV6-5; CDR3nt: TGTGCCAGCAGCCGTGCCCGGGACAGCTCCTACGAGCAGTACTTC; CDR3aa: CASSRARDSSYEQYF
j_gene: TRBJ2-5; d_gene: NA; abundance: NA; v_gene: TRBV19; CDR3nt: TGTGCCAGTAGCCTGTCGCTTGCCGGGCGGGCGTTGGAGACCCAGTACTTC; CDR3aa: CASSLSLAGRALETQYF
j_gene: TRBJ1-5; d_gene: TRBD1; abundance: NA; v_gene: TRBV15; CDR3nt: TGTGCCACCAGCCCCGGGACAGGGGTTAATCAGCCCCAGCATTTT; CDR3aa: CATSPGTGVNQPQHF
j_gene: TRBJ1-2; d_gene: NA; abundance: few; v_gene: TRBV18; CDR3nt: TGTGCCAGCTCACCTCTGGAGGGCCAAGCTATGGGCTACACCTTC; CDR3aa: CASSPLEGQAMGYTF
j_gene: TRBJ2-1; d_gene: NA; abundance: NA; v_gene: TRBV9; CDR3nt: TGTGCCAGCAGCGTAGGGCCCGGGAACTCCTACAATGAGCAGTTCTTC; CDR3aa: CASSVGPGNSYNEQFF
j_gene: TRBJ1-5; d_gene: TRBD1; abundance: NA; v_gene: TRBV11-2; CDR3nt: TGTGCCAGCAGCTCCGACAGGGGCCGGAATCAGCCCCAGCATTTT; CDR3aa: CASSSDRGRNQPQHF
j_gene: TRBJ1-1; d_gene: NA; abundance: NA; v_gene: TRBV7-2; CDR3nt: TGTGCCAGCAGCTTACGGGGGGCGCCGAGGAACACTGAAGCTTTCTTT; CDR3aa: CASSLRGAPRNTEAFF
j_gene: TRBJ2-5; d_gene: TRBD2; abundance: NA; v_gene: TRBV6-5; CDR3nt: TGTGCCAGCAGTTACTTAAGCGGGGGGGCCAGAGAGACCCAGTACTTC; CDR3aa: CASSYLSGGARETQYF
j_gene: TRBJ2-1; d_gene: TRBD2; abundance: NA; v_gene: TRBV4-3; CDR3nt: TGCGCCAGCAGCCAAGCGGGAACTAGCGTTTATGAGCAGTTCTTC; CDR3aa: CASSQAGTSVYEQFF
j_gene: TRBJ2-2; d_gene: TRBD1; abundance: NA; v_gene: TRBV27; CDR3nt: TGTGCCAGCAGCACCACGGCCAGGGGGATGAACACCGGGGAGCTGTTTTTT; CDR3aa: CASSTTARGMNTGELFF
j_gene: TRBJ2-1; d_gene: TRBD2; abundance: NA; v_gene: TRBV2; CDR3nt: TGTGCCAGCGGGATTTTCACTAGCGGATCCAATGAGCAGTTCTTC; CDR3aa: CASGIFTSGSNEQFF
j_gene: TRBJ1-4; d_gene: TRBD1; abundance: NA; v_gene: TRBV28; CDR3nt: TGTGCCAGCAGTAGGACAGGGATAGGTCATGAAAAACTGTTTTTT; CDR3aa: CASSRTGIGHEKLFF
j_gene: TRBJ2-3; d_gene: NA; abundance: NA; v_gene: TRBV6-6; CDR3nt: TGTGCCAGCAGTTACCGCGGGGTAAACACAGATACGCAGTATTTT; CDR3aa: CASSYRGVNTDTQYF
j_gene: TRBJ2-5; d_gene: NA; abundance: NA; v_gene: TRBV9; CDR3nt: TGTGCCAGCAGCGTTATAGGACCCGGAGGGGAGACCCAGTACTTC; CDR3aa: CASSVIGPGGETQYF
j_gene: TRBJ2-1; d_gene: TRBD2; abundance: NA; v_gene: TRBV30; CDR3nt: TGTGCCTGGAGTACTCGAGGGGGGGCTAGCGGGAGGAACCTCCCCTCCTACAATGAGCAGTTCTTC; CDR3aa: CAWSTRGGASGRNLPSYNEQFF
j_gene: TRBJ2-7; d_gene: NA; abundance: once; v_gene: TRBV27; CDR3nt: TGTGCCAGCAGTTTCGACAGCCCAACTGGCGTGCAGTACTTC; CDR3aa: CASSFDSPTGVQYF
j_gene: TRBJ2-7; d_gene: TRBD1; abundance: few; v_gene: TRBV7-6; CDR3nt: TGTGCCAGCAGCTACGGACAGGGGGCGGGCGAGCAGTACTTC; CDR3aa: CASSYGQGAGEQYF
j_gene: TRBJ1-1; d_gene: TRBD1; abundance: NA; v_gene: TRBV19; CDR3nt: TGTGCCAGTAGTGCAGATGACAGGGGGGGGAACACTGAAGCTTTCTTT; CDR3aa: CASSADDRGGNTEAFF
j_gene: TRBJ2-3; d_gene: NA; abundance: NA; v_gene: TRBV7-2; CDR3nt: TGTGCCAGCAGCTTAGCCCCAACCGGAGATACGCAGTATTTT; CDR3aa: CASSLAPTGDTQYF
j_gene: TRBJ1-5; d_gene: NA; abundance: NA; v_gene: TRBV19; CDR3nt: TGTGCCAGTAGTATTTTCTGGACACGGCCAAATCAGCCCCAGCATTTT; CDR3aa: CASSIFWTRPNQPQHF
j_gene: TRBJ1-3; d_gene: TRBD1; abundance: NA; v_gene: TRBV25-1; CDR3nt: TGTGCCAGCAGTGCCGACAGGGGTCAGGGAAACACCATATATTTT; CDR3aa: CASSADRGQGNTIYF
j_gene: TRBJ2-3; d_gene: TRBD1; abundance: NA; v_gene: TRBV10-3; CDR3nt: TGTGCCATCAGTAAGGACAGGGGCACAGATACGCAGTATTTT; CDR3aa: CAISKDRGTDTQYF
j_gene: TRBJ1-2; d_gene: TRBD1; abundance: NA; v_gene: TRBV15; CDR3nt: TGTGCCACCAGCAGGAAGGGGGCAGGGGACTATGGCTACACCTTC; CDR3aa: CATSRKGAGDYGYTF
j_gene: TRBJ1-1; d_gene: NA; abundance: NA; v_gene: TRBV5-8; CDR3nt: TGTGCCAGCAGCTTGAGACAGTCCACTGAAGCTTTCTTT; CDR3aa: CASSLRQSTEAFF
j_gene: TRBJ1-2; d_gene: TRBD1; abundance: NA; v_gene: TRBV6-1; CDR3nt: TGTGCCAGCACCGCGGAGGGGGCGAACTATGGCTACACCTTC; CDR3aa: CASTAEGANYGYTF
j_gene: TRBJ1-2; d_gene: TRBD1; abundance: NA; v_gene: TRBV27; CDR3nt: TGTGCCAGCAGTTTCCCGGCAGGGGGAGGCTACACCTTC; CDR3aa: CASSFPAGGGYTF
j_gene: TRBJ1-2; d_gene: TRBD1; abundance: NA; v_gene: TRBV2; CDR3nt: TGTGCCAGCAGTGGGACAGGGGAAGTTAACTATGGCTACACCTTC; CDR3aa: CASSGTGEVNYGYTF
j_gene: TRBJ1-3; d_gene: NA; abundance: NA; v_gene: TRBV5-4; CDR3nt: TGTGCCAGCAGCTTGGGCGGGGACTCTGGAAACACCATATATTTT; CDR3aa: CASSLGGDSGNTIYF
j_gene: TRBJ2-5; d_gene: TRBD1; abundance: NA; v_gene: TRBV5-1; CDR3nt: TGCGCCAGCAGCCAGTACCCTCCGGGACAGTCCCTTCGAAAAGAGACCCAGTACTTC; CDR3aa: CASSQYPPGQSLRKETQYF
j_gene: TRBJ2-7; d_gene: TRBD1; abundance: NA; v_gene: TRBV28; CDR3nt: TGTGCCAGCACTCCGATGTTGGGGCAGGGGGCCCGAGACGAGCAGTACTTC; CDR3aa: CASTPMLGQGARDEQYF
j_gene: TRBJ2-3; d_gene: NA; abundance: once; v_gene: TRBV13; CDR3nt: TGTGCCAGCACGCGGTGGGGGGGCAGCACAGATACGCAGTATTTT; CDR3aa: CASTRWGGSTDTQYF
j_gene: TRBJ1-1; d_gene: NA; abundance: NA; v_gene: TRBV28; CDR3nt: TGTGCCGCCTGGCGGGAAAACACTGAAGCTTTCTTT; CDR3aa: CAAWRENTEAFF
j_gene: TRBJ1-2; d_gene: TRBD1; abundance: NA; v_gene: TRBV5-1; CDR3nt: TGCGCCAGCAGGGATGGACAGGGCAACTATGGCTACACCTTC; CDR3aa: CASRDGQGNYGYTF
j_gene: TRBJ2-1; d_gene: TRBD2; abundance: NA; v_gene: TRBV29-1; CDR3nt: TGCAGCGTTGCCCGCCCCCGGCTAGCGGCGGACAATGAGCAGTTCTTC; CDR3aa: CSVARPRLAADNEQFF
j_gene: TRBJ1-2; d_gene: NA; abundance: NA; v_gene: TRBV5-6; CDR3nt: TGTGCCAGCAGTAACACAGGGAGTGGGAAGGGCTACACCTTC; CDR3aa: CASSNTGSGKGYTF
j_gene: TRBJ1-1; d_gene: TRBD1; abundance: NA; v_gene: TRBV10-2; CDR3nt: TGCGCCAGCAGCCGCACCCTTCGGGACAGGGGCGGGAACACTGAAGCTTTCTTT; CDR3aa: CASSRTLRDRGGNTEAFF
j_gene: TRBJ2-5; d_gene: TRBD2; abundance: once; v_gene: TRBV5-1; CDR3nt: TGCGCCAGCAGCTTGGTGACTAGCTGGATGGGGCAAGAGACCCAGTACTTC; CDR3aa: CASSLVTSWMGQETQYF
j_gene: TRBJ2-4; d_gene: TRBD1; abundance: NA; v_gene: TRBV19; CDR3nt: TGTGCCAGTAGCCGGACAGGGACCAAAAACATTCAGTACTTC; CDR3aa: CASSRTGTKNIQYF
j_gene: TRBJ2-3; d_gene: TRBD2; abundance: NA; v_gene: TRBV11-2; CDR3nt: TGTGCCAGCAGCTTAGATGGGATAGGACTAGCGGGGGCCGATACGCAGTATTTT; CDR3aa: CASSLDGIGLAGADTQYF
j_gene: TRBJ2-7; d_gene: TRBD1; abundance: NA; v_gene: TRBV7-9; CDR3nt: TGTGCCAGCACCTCCCAAACAGGGGGCTTCATCTACGAGCAGTACTTC; CDR3aa: CASTSQTGGFIYEQYF
j_gene: TRBJ2-4; d_gene: NA; abundance: few; v_gene: TRBV4-3; CDR3nt: TGCGCCAGCAGCCAAGAATCGTTGGCAAACATTCAGTACTTC; CDR3aa: CASSQESLANIQYF
j_gene: TRBJ1-1; d_gene: NA; abundance: NA; v_gene: TRBV10-3; CDR3nt: TGTGCCATCAGACAGGGACCAATATTGAACACTGAAGCTTTCTTT; CDR3aa: CAIRQGPILNTEAFF
j_gene: TRBJ2-5; d_gene: NA; abundance: NA; v_gene: TRBV5-6; CDR3nt: TGTGCCAGCAGCTTGGCGGAGACCCAGTACTTC; CDR3aa: CASSLAETQYF
j_gene: TRBJ1-5; d_gene: NA; abundance: NA; v_gene: TRBV6-5; CDR3nt: TGTGCCAGCAGTTACTCAGCAGGTATCAATCAGCCCCAGCATTTT; CDR3aa: CASSYSAGINQPQHF
j_gene: TRBJ1-6; d_gene: NA; abundance: NA; v_gene: TRBV7-8; CDR3nt: TGTGCCAGCAGCTTAGCGAACAGGGATAATTCACCCCTCCACTTT; CDR3aa: CASSLANRDNSPLHF
j_gene: TRBJ2-7; d_gene: NA; abundance: once; v_gene: TRBV6-5; CDR3nt: TGTGCCAGCAGCTCTATGAGCTCCTACGAGCAGTACTTC; CDR3aa: CASSSMSSYEQYF
j_gene: TRBJ1-1; d_gene: TRBD1; abundance: NA; v_gene: TRBV6-1; CDR3nt: TGTGCCACTTCCGGGACAGTAGTGGTGAACACTGAAGCTTTCTTT; CDR3aa: CATSGTVVVNTEAFF
j_gene: TRBJ1-1; d_gene: NA; abundance: NA; v_gene: TRBV6-4; CDR3nt: TGTGCCAGCAGAGCGGGGGGGAACACTGAAGCTTTCTTT; CDR3aa: CASRAGGNTEAFF
j_gene: TRBJ2-3; d_gene: NA; abundance: NA; v_gene: TRBV2; CDR3nt: TGTGCCCGCAGACAGGTGATCACAGATACGCAGTATTTT; CDR3aa: CARRQVITDTQYF
j_gene: TRBJ1-5; d_gene: NA; abundance: NA; v_gene: TRBV19; CDR3nt: TGTGCCAGTAGTATATCGAGGGAGACTCAGCCCCAGCATTTT; CDR3aa: CASSISRETQPQHF
j_gene: TRBJ1-5; d_gene: NA; abundance: NA; v_gene: TRBV5-6; CDR3nt: TGTGCCAGCAGCTTGGCCGCGGGCGTCGGCAATCAGCCCCAGCATTTT; CDR3aa: CASSLAAGVGNQPQHF
j_gene: TRBJ2-2; d_gene: NA; abundance: NA; v_gene: TRBV7-3; CDR3nt: TGTGCCAGCAGCCCAGGGGACCCCGGGGAGCTGTTTTTT; CDR3aa: CASSPGDPGELFF
j_gene: TRBJ2-7; d_gene: NA; abundance: NA; v_gene: TRBV4-3; CDR3nt: TGCGCCAGCAGCCTTGGACAGCTCTCCTACGAGCAGTACTTC; CDR3aa: CASSLGQLSYEQYF
j_gene: TRBJ1-4; d_gene: TRBD1; abundance: NA; v_gene: TRBV6-6; CDR3nt: TGTGCCAGCAGTTACTTGACAGGGGTAGGAGAAAAACTGTTTTTT; CDR3aa: CASSYLTGVGEKLFF
j_gene: TRBJ2-2; d_gene: NA; abundance: NA; v_gene: TRBV19; CDR3nt: TGTGCCAGTAGTATACAGGCAGGGGCGAACACCGGGGAGCTGTTTTTT; CDR3aa: CASSIQAGANTGELFF
j_gene: TRBJ1-2; d_gene: TRBD1; abundance: NA; v_gene: TRBV6-6; CDR3nt: TGTGCCAGCAGTTACCGACAGGGAAATGTCGACTATGGCTACACCTTC; CDR3aa: CASSYRQGNVDYGYTF
j_gene: TRBJ1-1; d_gene: NA; abundance: NA; v_gene: TRBV6-1; CDR3nt: TGTGCCAGCAGTGTAGTACAGAAGAACACTGAAGCTTTCTTT; CDR3aa: CASSVVQKNTEAFF